This TCR beta chain was retrieved from a study of response to subunit inactivated influenza vaccine (dated 2018 in TCRdb). Regarding the complete study: Deep quantitative profiling of the T cell receptor repertoire was used in the study to follow responses to a trivalent subunit inactivated influenza vaccine.

Paper-wide results and their limitations: The authors suggested that each seasonal influenza vaccination may recruit only a limited number of new T cells.

The CDR3 runs 11 amino acids, cysteine and phenylalanine included. Kept here is only the CDR3 DNA, which spans 33 bases and is read in frame from base 1. In the germline V gene, CDR1 corresponds to LGHNA and CDR2 to YNFKEQ. Deletion took 0 bases off V and 10 bases off J, with a span of 4 bases between the germline ends. This clonotype was picked up a small number of times. Its specific antigen is unknown. Per-nucleotide qualities are absent, and no much larger clonotype sits a single base away. The library came from RT-PCR. The sequencing machine was an Illumina HiSeq 2500. TCRdb passed the public sequencing reads through fastp at Q25 and MiXCR, retaining productive beta sequences. CDR3 protein duplicates are merged, each entry listing the most common genes and DNA. The sample contains 500,000 to 600,000 distinct CDR3 sequences, 14% of them found a single time. Together, the top ten hold around 10% of the sample.

The clonotype comes from a man aged 50 to 60 who received an inactivated influenza vaccine. Donor details come from another sample of the same person, matched by shared clones. Sample: PBMCs from blood, taken 11 to 12 days after vaccination. This chain is built from TRBV4-2 and TRBJ2-1, with the D segment identity uncertain. The base sequence is TGTGCCAGCAGCCAAGATGTCGAGCAGTTCTTC. Protein translation: CASSQDVEQFF.